This T cell receptor beta chain was recovered during a study of shared clonotypes between healthy human individuals. Turning to the study itself: Per donor, CD8 memory used one plate, CD8 naive used two, CD4 memory used three and CD4 naive used three.

Naive CD8 cells, CD45RO-negative and positively selected for CCR7, excluded terminally differentiated effector memory CD45RA+ cells. The CDR3 contains 14 residues. After removal of 6 bases from V and 6 bases from J, the junction contained 6 bases not matched to a gene. In germline, CDR1 is PRHDT, CDR2 FYEKMQ (reference sequence). In this sample, this clone turned up once. Its antigen remains unknown. The study's findings and limits: Rarefaction exposed incomplete sorted-subset sequencing despite large depth. Memory subsets had estimated richness that was generally smaller than that of naive subsets.

Method: immunoSEQ multiplex PCR; TCRdb's copy keeps in-frame clones and lacks some. This table holds 450,000 to 700,000 clones, around 95% found once. Input material: naive CD8+ T cells sorted from blood. The chain is built from TRBV13 and TRBJ2-2, with TRBD1 identical over 8 bases. This receptor was obtained from a woman between 25 and 40 years old in good health. CDR3 sequence (DNA): TGTGCCAGCAGTTGGACAGGGTTTCCCGGGGAGCTGTTTTTT. This gives the protein CASSWTGFPGELFF.